This TCR beta chain was captured by sequencing in a study of vaccination and CD4 T cells after COVID-19. An Oncomine TCR Beta short-read assay was used to sequence the DNA from cultured CD4+ T cells. TCRdb processed the PCR reads anew with MiXCR; each CDR3 protein has one entry. This sample yields about 17,000 distinct CDR3 sequences, of which 60% to 65% are seen a single time; about 11% belongs to the top ten. CDR1 is KGHSH and CDR2 is LQKENI in the germline V gene. Germline trimming cut 6 bases from V and 6 bases from J; bases unmatched to any gene: 6. The CDR3 is 14 residues long. With regard to this clonotype: What it binds is not known.

Treatment reported: roughly 11-day PBMC culture with coronavirus spike peptide pools or control peptides (ViraFEST assay). The sequence derives from a human donor who had recovered from COVID-19. Sequenced: CD4+ T cells from blood, cultured in vitro. This chain connects TRBV18 to TRBJ2-7; TRBD2 agrees at 12 bases. This CDR3 reads CASSLASGRAEQYF. The CDR3 DNA is TGTGCCAGCTCGCTCGCTAGCGGGAGGGCCGAGCAGTACTTC.